This section outlines one T cell receptor beta chain sequence together with its context. Its antigen remains unknown. Using immunoSEQ multiplex PCR, the repertoire was profiled, and TCRdb retains in-frame clones only, with some absent. The sample consists of 110,000 to 150,000 clones, more than 80% of them appearing once. This entry is derived from a study of cytomegalovirus exposure and HLA in healthy donors. Study-level points and caveats: Accounts indicate the classifier identified cytomegalovirus status with strong specificity and sensitivity.

With V trimmed by 0 bases and J by 10 bases, 8 bases remained unmatched. Germline CDR1 is SGHRS and CDR2 is YFSETQ. This CDR3 contains 15 residues. The sequence was obtained from a woman between 25 and 40 years old in good health and CMV-seropositive. The sample was PBMCs. V gene TRBV5-1 combines with J gene TRBJ2-1, with TRBD2 identical over 9 bases. The CDR3 is CASSLVGREGHEQFF. In nucleotides, the CDR3 is TGCGCCAGCAGCTTGGTGGGGCGGGAGGGCCACGAGCAGTTCTTC.